The present entry profiles one T cell receptor beta chain with its context. No antigen is known for it. Base qualities are not provided; no much larger clone lies one nucleotide away. The sample originates from a study of blood T cell repertoires in COVID-19 (TCRdb year 2020). Looking at the study overall: The collaborator samples originated in the United States, Italy and Spain and spanned the acute and convalescent phases of COVID-19. The material from the prospective study consisted of cDNA or gDNA derived from T cells, B-cell-depleted T cells, or PBMCs. Subjects who had been exposed to COVID-19, were actively infected with it, or had recovered from it provided the deeply sampled blood TCRbeta repertoires that made up the dataset. The repertoires were made available in a free public database intended to serve as a resource for research on the immune response to SARS-CoV-2. Samples came from the ongoing ImmuneRACE study (first 160 participants) plus 1,254 subjects from 6 global collaborators. Sample metadata almost always included a de-identified subject ID, COVID-19 status, age in years and sex. HLA class I and class II types, where available, came from metadata supplied by the sample provider rather than from assay-based typing.

On the study overall, not on this receptor specifically: The quantity of clinical and demographic metadata differed by source and by participant and was supplied without curation.

Participants in the prospective study were aged about 18 to 100 years, lived in 24 United States geographic areas, and enrolled through a virtual design. In the prospective study, participants were assigned to cohorts based on the clinical history participants reported in a screening survey and a study questionnaire. In the prospective study, whole blood, serum and a nasopharyngeal or oropharyngeal swab were collected from each participant by mobile phlebotomists. Additional blood draws and questionnaires over an approximately 2-month period could optionally be provided by prospective study participants. Blood samples from the prospective study were shipped frozen or at room temperature prior to DNA extraction. The V end gives up 4 bases and the J end 4 bases, leaving 9 bases in the junction not matched to a gene. Taken from the germline V gene (reference sequence), the CDR1 and CDR2 loops are SEHNR and FQNEAQ. The CDR3 starts with the cysteine, ends with the phenylalanine, and has 16 residues. CDR3 DNA only is kept here, 48 bases in frame from base 1.

The immunoSEQ Assay, a bias-controlled multiplex PCR, was used to amplify TCRbeta CDR3 regions from genomic DNA. In the authors' own workflow: Nucleated cell counts per sample were estimated from amplification of reference gene primers within the assay. To quantify the absolute abundance of each unique TCRbeta CDR3 rearrangement, sequence reads were collapsed and filtered. For each sample, productive Simpson clonality was calculated as the square root of Simpson's diversity index over productive rearrangements. Imported from immuneACCESS, the table was reduced by TCRdb to in-frame sequences with V and J called. These copies leave out some clones; in studies compared against another copy, an unresolved V gene accounts for under half, and the cause of the remainder is not known. The DNA gave D and trimming, while V, J and clone size come from that table. Across this sample there are some 250,000 clones, with under 95% seen only once. Together, the top ten hold about 2.3% of the sample.

Recombination joined TRBV7-9 with TRBJ2-5; TRBD1 matches 10 bases in the middle. The sequence came from a woman aged 40 to 49 with acute COVID-19. Sequenced: PBMCs or T cells enriched from blood (not recorded which). The CDR3 reads as follows: CASSSSGRQGAETQYF. DNA sequence: TGTGCCAGCAGCTCCTCCGGGAGACAGGGGGCAGAGACCCAGTACTTC.